This entry features one TCR beta chain sequence. This sample stems from a study of T cell changes during pregnancy in multiple sclerosis. Trimming took 5 bases from V and 2 from J, leaving 15 bases between them. This CDR3 region has 15 residues. Germline CDR1 and CDR2: SGHVS and FQNEAQ. Profiled with immunoSEQ multiplex PCR; TCRdb holds only in-frame clones, not every one. The profile covers tens of thousands of clones, with around nine tenths appearing a single time and less than 8.5% taken by the ten largest. Here the sequenced sample was CD8+ T cells from peripheral blood mononuclear cells, taken before pregnancy. The TCR sequence derives from a female donor with multiple sclerosis, enrolled in a pregnancy study. The rearrangement links TRBV7-8 to TRBJ1-2; tentatively, D is TRBD1 (6 bases). CDR3 loop: CASSPVEGGNYGYTF. The CDR3 nucleotides are TGTGCCAGCAGCCCCGTTGAGGGGGGGAACTATGGCTACACCTTC.